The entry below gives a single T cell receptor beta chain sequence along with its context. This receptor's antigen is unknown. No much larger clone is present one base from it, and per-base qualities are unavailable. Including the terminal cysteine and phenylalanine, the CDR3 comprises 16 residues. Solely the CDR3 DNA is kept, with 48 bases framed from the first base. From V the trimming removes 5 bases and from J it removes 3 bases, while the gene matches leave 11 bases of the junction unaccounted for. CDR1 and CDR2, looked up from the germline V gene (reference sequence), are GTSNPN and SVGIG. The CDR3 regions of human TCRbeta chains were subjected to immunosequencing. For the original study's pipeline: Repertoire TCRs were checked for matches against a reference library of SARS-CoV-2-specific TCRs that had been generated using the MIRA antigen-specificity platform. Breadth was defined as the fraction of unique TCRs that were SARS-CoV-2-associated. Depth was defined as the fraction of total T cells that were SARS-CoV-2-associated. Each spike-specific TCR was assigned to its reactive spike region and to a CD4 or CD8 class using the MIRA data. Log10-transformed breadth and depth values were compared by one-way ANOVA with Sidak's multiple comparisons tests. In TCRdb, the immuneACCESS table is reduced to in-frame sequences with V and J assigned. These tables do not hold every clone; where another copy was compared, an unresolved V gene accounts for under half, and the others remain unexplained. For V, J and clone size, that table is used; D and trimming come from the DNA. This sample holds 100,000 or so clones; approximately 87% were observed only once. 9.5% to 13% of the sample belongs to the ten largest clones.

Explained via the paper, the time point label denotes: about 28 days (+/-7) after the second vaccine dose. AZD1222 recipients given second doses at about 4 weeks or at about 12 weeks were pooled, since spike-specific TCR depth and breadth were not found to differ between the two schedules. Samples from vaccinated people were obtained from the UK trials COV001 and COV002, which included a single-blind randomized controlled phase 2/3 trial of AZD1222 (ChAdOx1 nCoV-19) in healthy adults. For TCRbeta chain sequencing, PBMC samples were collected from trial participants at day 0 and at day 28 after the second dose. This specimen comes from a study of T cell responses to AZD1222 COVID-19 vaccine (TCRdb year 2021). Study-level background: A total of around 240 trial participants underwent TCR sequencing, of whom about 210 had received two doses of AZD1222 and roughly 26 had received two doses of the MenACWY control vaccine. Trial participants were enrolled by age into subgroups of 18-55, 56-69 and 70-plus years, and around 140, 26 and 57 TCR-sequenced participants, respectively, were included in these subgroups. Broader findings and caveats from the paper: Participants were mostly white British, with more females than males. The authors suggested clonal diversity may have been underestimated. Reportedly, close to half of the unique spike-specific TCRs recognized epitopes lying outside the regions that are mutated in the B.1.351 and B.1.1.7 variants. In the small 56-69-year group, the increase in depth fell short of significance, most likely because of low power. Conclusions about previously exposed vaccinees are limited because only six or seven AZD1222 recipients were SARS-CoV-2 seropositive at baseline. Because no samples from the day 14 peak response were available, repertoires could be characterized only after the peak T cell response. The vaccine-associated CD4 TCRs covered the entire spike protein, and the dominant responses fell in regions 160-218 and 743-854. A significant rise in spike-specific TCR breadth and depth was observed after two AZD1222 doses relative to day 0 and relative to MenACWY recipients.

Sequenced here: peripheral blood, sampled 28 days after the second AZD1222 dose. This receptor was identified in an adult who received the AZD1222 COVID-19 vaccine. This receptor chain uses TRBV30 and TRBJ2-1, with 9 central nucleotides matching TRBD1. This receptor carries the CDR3 CAWGRWGTGNYNEQFF. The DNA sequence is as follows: TGTGCCTGGGGCAGGTGGGGGACAGGGAACTACAATGAGCAGTTCTTC.